This paragraph covers one T cell receptor (beta chain) sequence. This record belongs to a study of blood T cell repertoires in COVID-19. Measured with immunoSEQ multiplex PCR; TCRdb has only the in-frame clones, and not every one. The table includes 200,000 to 250,000 clones, 65% to 85% detected once. Germline CDR1 reads SGHTA; CDR2 reads FQGNSA. The CDR3 loop spans 17 amino acids. J was trimmed by 2 bases and V by 5 bases; bases with no gene match: 10. This TCR derives from a woman aged 40 to 50 who had recovered from COVID-19. Sequencing input: PBMCs or T cells enriched from blood (not recorded which). The chain links TRBV7-2 to TRBJ2-2; the match to TRBD2 covers 8 bases. CDR3 sequence (DNA): TGTGCCAGCAGCCCTAACGGGAGGGACTCTAACACCGGGGAGCTGTTTTTT. It codes for CASSPNGRDSNTGELFF.